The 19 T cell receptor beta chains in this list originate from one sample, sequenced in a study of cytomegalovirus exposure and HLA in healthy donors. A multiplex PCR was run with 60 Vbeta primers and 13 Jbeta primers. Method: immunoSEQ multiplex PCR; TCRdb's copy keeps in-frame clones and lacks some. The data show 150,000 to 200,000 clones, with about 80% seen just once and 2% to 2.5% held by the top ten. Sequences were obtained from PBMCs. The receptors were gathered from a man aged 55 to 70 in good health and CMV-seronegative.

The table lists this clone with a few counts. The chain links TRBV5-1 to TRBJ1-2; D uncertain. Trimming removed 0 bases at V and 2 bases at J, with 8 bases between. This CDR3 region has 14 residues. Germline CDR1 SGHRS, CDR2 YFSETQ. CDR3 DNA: TGCGCCAGCAGCTTGGCAGAGGGAAACTATGGCTACACCTTC. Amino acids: CASSLAEGNYGYTF. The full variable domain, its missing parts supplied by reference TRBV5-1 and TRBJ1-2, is KAGVTQTPRYLIKTRGQQVTLSCSPISGHRSVSWYQQTPGQGLQFLFEYFSETQRNKGNFPGRFSGRQFSNSRSEMNVSTLELGDSALYLCASSLAEGNYGYTFGSGTRLTVV.

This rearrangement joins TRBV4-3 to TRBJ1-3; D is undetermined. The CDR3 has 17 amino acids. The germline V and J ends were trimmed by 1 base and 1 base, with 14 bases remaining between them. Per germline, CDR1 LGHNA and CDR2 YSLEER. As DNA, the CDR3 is TGCGCCAGCAGCCAAGGCCTCAGGCGGGCTTCTGGAAACACCATATATTTT. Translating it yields CASSQGLRRASGNTIYF.

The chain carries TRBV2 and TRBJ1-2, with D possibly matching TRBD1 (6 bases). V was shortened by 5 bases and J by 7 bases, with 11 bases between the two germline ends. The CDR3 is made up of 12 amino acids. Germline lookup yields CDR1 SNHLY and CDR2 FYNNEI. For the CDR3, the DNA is TGTGCCAGCAGTAACAGGGCTATTGGCTACACCTTC. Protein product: CASSNRAIGYTF.

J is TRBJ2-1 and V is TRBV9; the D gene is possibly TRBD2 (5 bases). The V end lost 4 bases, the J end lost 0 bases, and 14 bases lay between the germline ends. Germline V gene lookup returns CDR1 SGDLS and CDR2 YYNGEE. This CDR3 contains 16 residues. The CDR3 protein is CASSPMDSSSYNEQFF. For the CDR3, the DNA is TGTGCCAGCAGCCCCATGGACTCAAGCTCCTACAATGAGCAGTTCTTC.

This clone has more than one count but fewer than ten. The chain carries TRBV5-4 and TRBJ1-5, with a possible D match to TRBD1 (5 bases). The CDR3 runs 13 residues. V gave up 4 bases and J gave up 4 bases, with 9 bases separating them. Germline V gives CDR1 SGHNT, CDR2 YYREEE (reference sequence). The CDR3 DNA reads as TGTGCCAGCAGCAGGGAGGGGAATCAGCCCCAGCATTTT. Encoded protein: CASSREGNQPQHF.

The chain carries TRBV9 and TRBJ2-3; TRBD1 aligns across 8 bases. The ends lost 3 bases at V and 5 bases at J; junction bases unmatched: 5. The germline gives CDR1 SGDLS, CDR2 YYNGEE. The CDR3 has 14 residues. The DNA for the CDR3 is TGTGCCAGCAGCGAAAGGACAGGGCAAGATACGCAGTATTTT. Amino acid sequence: CASSERTGQDTQYF.

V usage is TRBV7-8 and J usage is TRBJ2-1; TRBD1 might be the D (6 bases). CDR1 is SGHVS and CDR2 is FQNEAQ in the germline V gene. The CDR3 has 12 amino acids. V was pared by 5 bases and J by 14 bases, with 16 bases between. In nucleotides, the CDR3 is TGTGCCAGCAGCCCTGATAAACAGGGAGAGTTCTTC. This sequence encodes CASSPDKQGEFF.

DNA of the CDR3: TGTGCCTGGAGAAGGACAGGGTCCTTGGGTGGCTACACCTTC. Amino acids: CAWRRTGSLGGYTF. The V call is TRBV30, the J call TRBJ1-2; 8 nucleotides align to TRBD1. After removal of 3 bases from V and 7 bases from J, the junction contained 10 bases not matched to a gene. CDR1 is GTSNPN, CDR2 SVGIG, per germline (reference sequence). The CDR3 length is 14 residues.

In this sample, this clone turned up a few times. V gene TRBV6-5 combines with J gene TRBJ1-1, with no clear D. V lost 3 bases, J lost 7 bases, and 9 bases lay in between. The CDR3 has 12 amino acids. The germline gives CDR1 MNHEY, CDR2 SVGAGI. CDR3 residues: CASSYRGIEAFF. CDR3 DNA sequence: TGTGCCAGCAGTTATCGCGGGATTGAAGCTTTCTTT.

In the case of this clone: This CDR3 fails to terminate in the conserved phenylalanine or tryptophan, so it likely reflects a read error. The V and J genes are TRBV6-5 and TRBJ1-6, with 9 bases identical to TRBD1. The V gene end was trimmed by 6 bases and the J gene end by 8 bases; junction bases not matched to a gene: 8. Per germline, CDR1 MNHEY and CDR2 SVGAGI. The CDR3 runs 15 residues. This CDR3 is CASSTNRGRDSPLHL. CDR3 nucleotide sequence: TGTGCCAGCAGCACGAACAGGGGGCGGGATTCACCCCTCCACCTT.

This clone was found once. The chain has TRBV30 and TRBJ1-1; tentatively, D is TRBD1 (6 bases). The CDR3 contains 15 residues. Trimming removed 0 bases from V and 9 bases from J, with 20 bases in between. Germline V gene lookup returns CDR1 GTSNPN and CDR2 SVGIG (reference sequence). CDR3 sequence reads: CAWSVYTGRIRKAFF. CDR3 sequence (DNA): TGTGCCTGGAGTGTATACACAGGGCGAATACGGAAAGCTTTCTTT.

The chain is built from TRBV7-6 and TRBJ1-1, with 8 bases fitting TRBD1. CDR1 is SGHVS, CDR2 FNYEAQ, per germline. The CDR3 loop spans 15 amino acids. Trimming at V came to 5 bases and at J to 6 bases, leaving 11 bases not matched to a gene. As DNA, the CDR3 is TGTGCCAGCAGCCCGCCTGGTGGACAGGGCGCTGAAGCTTTCTTT. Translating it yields CASSPPGGQGAEAFF.

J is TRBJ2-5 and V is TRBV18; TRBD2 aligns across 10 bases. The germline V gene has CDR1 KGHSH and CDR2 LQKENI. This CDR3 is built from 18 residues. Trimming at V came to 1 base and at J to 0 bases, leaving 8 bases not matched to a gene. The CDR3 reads CASSPLSSGGSYQETQYF. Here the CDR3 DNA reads TGTGCCAGCTCACCACTGTCTAGCGGGGGATCGTACCAAGAGACCCAGTACTTC.

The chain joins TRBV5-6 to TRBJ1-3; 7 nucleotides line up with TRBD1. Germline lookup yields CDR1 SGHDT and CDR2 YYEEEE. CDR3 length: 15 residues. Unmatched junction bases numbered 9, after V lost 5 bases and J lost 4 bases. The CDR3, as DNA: TGTGCCAGCAGGCGACAGGGCACAGACGGAAACACCATATATTTT. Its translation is CASRRQGTDGNTIYF.

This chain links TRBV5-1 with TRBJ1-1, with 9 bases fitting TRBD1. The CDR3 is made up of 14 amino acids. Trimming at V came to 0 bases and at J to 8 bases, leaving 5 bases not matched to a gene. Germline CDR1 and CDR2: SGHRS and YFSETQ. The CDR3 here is CASSLASGTGEAFF. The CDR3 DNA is TGCGCCAGCAGCTTGGCCAGCGGGACAGGGGAAGCTTTCTTT.

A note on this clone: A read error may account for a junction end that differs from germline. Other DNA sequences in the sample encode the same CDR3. CDR3 nucleotides: TGCGCCAGCAGCCGGACAGGGGGCTCCCACGAGCAGTACTTC. Its protein product is CASSRTGGSHEQYF. The gene calls are TRBV5-1 and TRBJ2-7, with TRBD1 matching over 11 bases. CDR1 and CDR2 from the germline V gene are SGHRS and YFSETQ. The CDR3 sequence is 14 residues long.

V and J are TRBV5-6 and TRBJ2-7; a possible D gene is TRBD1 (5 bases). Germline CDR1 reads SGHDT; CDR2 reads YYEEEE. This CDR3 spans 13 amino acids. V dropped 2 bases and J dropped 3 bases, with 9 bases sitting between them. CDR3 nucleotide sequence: TGTGCCAGCAGCTTTCCCCAGGGCTACGAGCAGTACTTC. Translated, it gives CASSFPQGYEQYF.

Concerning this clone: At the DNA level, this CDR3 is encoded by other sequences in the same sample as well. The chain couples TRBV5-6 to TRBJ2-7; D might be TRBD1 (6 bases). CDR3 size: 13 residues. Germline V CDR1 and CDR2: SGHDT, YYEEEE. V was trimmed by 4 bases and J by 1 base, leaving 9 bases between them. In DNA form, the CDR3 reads TGTGCCAGCAGCAGACAGGATTCCTACGAGCAGTACTTC. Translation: CASSRQDSYEQYF.

The CDR3 here is CASSLGTGAFYNEQFF. CDR3 DNA sequence: TGTGCCAGCAGCTTGGGGACAGGGGCCTTCTACAATGAGCAGTTCTTC. V usage is TRBV5-5 and J usage is TRBJ2-1; the match to TRBD1 covers 9 bases. The V gene's germline CDR1 is SGHKS and CDR2 YYEKEE (reference sequence). The CDR3 totals 16 residues. V lost 0 bases, J lost 3 bases, and 4 bases stayed unmatched.